The clone carrying this T cell receptor beta chain occurred a few times. The CDR3 length is 16 residues. The junction had 5 bases not matched to a gene; V was cut back by 5 bases and J by 2 bases. Germline CDR1 and CDR2: MNHNS and SASEGT. These data come from a study of identical twins. TCRdb reanalysed the 5' RACE reads using MiXCR and keeps one entry per CDR3 protein. The sample comprises 400,000 to 500,000 distinct CDR3 sequences, roughly an eighth of which are singletons, and more than 0.8% rests with the top ten. These data are also associated with another study on yellow fever vaccine responses in identical twins. Per that paper: Twins reportedly mounted vaccine T cell responses that seemed partly convergent, partly personalized.

The TCR comes from a woman between 18 and 30 years old in good health. The material sequenced was CD4+ T cells sorted from blood. The chain has TRBV6-1 and TRBJ2-6; 8 nucleotides align to TRBD1. The CDR3 is CASSQQQGAGANVLTF. The CDR3 DNA is TGTGCCAGCAGTCAACAACAGGGGGCTGGGGCCAACGTCCTGACTTTC.